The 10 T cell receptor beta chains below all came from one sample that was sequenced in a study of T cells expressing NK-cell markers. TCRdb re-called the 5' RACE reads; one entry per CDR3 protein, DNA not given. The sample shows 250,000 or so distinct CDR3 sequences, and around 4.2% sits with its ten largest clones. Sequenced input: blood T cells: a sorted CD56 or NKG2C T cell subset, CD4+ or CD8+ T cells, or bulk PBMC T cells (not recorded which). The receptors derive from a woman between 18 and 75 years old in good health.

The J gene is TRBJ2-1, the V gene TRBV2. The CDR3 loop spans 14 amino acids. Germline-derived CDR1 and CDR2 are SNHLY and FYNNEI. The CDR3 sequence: CASMVRGSYNEQFF.

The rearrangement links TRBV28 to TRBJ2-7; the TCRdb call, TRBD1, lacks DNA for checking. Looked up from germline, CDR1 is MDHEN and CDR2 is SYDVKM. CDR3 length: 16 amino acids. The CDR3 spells CASIPRSGVSRSEQYF.

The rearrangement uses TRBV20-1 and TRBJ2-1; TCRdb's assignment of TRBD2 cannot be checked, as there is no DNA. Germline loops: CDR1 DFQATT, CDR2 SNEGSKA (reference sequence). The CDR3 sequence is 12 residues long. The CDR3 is CSAQLADNEQFF.

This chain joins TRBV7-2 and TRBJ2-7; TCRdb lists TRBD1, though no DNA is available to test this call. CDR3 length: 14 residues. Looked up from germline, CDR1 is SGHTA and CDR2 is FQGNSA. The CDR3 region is CASGGGGGPYEQYF.

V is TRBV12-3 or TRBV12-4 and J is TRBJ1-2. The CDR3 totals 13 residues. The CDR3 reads CASSPGGALGYTF.

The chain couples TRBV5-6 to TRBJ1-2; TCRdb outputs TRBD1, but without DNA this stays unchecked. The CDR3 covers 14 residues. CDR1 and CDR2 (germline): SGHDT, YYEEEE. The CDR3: CASRPDRGSYGYTF.

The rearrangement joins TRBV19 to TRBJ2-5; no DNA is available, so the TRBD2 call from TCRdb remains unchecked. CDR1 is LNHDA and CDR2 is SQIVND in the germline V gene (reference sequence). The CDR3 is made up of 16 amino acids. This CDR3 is CASSTRLAGVKETQYF.

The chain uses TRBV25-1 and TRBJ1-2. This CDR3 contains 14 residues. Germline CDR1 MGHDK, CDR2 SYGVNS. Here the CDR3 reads CASSEYGTSGGYTF.

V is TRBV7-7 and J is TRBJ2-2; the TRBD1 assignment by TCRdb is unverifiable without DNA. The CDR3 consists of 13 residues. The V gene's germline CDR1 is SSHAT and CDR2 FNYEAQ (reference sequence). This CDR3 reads CASSHGTTGELFF.

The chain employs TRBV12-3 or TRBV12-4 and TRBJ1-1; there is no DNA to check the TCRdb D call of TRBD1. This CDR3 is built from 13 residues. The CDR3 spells CASTRQVLTEAFF.